This T cell receptor beta chain was retrieved from a study of persistence of HIV-infected CD4 T cells. Study-wide results and limits: TCRbeta richness was lower in CMV- and Gag-responding cells than in anti-CD3/anti-CD28-responding cells.

The libraries were made with immunoSEQ version 4 in survey mode. The protocol was immunoSEQ multiplex PCR, while the TCRdb copy is restricted to in-frame clones and leaves out a portion. The table has more than 35,000 clones, more than 70% seen once. The CDR3 is made up of 16 amino acids. Germline V lookup: CDR1 SSHAT, CDR2 FNYEAQ (reference sequence). The ends were cut back, 1 base at V and 0 bases at J, with 7 bases in the middle. A word on this clone: What it recognizes is unknown.

The stimulus was lysate of CMV-infected fibroblasts, around 9.3 ug/mL. Sorted nonresponding memory CD4+ T cells were CD40L-negative, CD69-negative, CD45RO-high. Specimen: CD4+ T cells sorted from PBMCs after roughly 19-hour stimulation, collected from a patient who received antiretroviral therapy. The chain couples TRBV7-7 to TRBJ2-6; D call uncertain. The TCR originated in an adult man with HIV who was CMV-seropositive. CDR3 amino acids: CASSLGPVSGANVLTF. The CDR3 DNA sequence: TGTGCCAGCAGCTTAGGCCCGGTCTCTGGGGCCAACGTCCTGACTTTC. Using reference TRBV7-7 and TRBJ2-6 for the parts outside the CDR3, the full variable domain is GAGVSQSPRYKVTKRGQDVTLRCDPISSHATLYWYQQALGQGPEFLTYFNYEAQPDKSGLPSDRFSAERPEGSISTLTIQRTEQRDSAMYRCASSLGPVSGANVLTFGAGSRLTVL.